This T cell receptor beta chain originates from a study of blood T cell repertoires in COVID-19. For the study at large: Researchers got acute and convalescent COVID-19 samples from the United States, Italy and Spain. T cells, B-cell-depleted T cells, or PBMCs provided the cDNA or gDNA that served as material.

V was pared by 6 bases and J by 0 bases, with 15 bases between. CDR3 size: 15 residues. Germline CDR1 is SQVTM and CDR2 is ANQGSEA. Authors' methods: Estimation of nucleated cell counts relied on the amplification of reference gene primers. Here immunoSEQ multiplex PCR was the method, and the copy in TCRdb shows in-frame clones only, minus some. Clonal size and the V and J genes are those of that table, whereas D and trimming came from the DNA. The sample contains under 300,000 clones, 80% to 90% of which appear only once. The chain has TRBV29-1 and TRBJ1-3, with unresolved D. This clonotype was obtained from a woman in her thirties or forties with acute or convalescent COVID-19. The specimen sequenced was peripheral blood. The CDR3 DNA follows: TGCAGCGTGCAGGATGTGGGCCGCTCTGGAAACACCATATATTTT. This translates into CSVQDVGRSGNTIYF.